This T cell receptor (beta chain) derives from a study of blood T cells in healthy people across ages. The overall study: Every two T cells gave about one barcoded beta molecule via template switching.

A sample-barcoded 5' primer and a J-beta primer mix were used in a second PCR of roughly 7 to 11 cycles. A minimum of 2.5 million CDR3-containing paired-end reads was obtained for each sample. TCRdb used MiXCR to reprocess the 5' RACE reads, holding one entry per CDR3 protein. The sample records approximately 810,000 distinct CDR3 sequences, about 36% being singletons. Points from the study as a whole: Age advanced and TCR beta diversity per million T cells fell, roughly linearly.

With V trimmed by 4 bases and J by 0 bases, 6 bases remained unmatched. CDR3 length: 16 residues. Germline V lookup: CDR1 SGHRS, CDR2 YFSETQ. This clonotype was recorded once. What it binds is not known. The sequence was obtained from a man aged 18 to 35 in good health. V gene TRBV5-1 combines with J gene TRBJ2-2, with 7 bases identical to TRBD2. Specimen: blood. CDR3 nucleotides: TGCGCCAGCAGCGCCGGGACTACCGCGAACACCGGGGAGCTGTTTTTT. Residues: CASSAGTTANTGELFF. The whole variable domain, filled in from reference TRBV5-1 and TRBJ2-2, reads KAGVTQTPRYLIKTRGQQVTLSCSPISGHRSVSWYQQTPGQGLQFLFEYFSETQRNKGNFPGRFSGRQFSNSRSEMNVSTLELGDSALYLCASSAGTTANTGELFFGEGSRLTVL.